This is a list of T cell receptor beta chains from one sample in a study of molecular identifiers for immune sequencing clone quantification. TCRdb re-called the PCR reads with MiXCR, one entry per CDR3 protein. Of over 600,000 distinct CDR3 sequences detected, just under 20% appear once; the ten largest clones hold under 0.95%. The sample was naive CD8+ T cells from blood, with Jurkat cell RNA spiked in. The origin of the receptors is a human donor in good health. Some libraries in this study had Jurkat cell RNA spiked in. Both conserved end residues are part of each CDR3. D genes are given only for firm matches. Rows may omit the clone size; those that give it use once, few, many or a size class.

clone size: many; D gene: -; J gene: TRBJ2-3; V gene: TRBV9; CDR3 protein: CASSVEGPFTDTQYF; CDR3 DNA: TGTGCCAGCAGCGTAGAGGGGCCATTCACAGATACGCAGTATTTT
clone size: many; D gene: TRBD1; J gene: TRBJ1-4; V gene: TRBV2; CDR3 protein: CASTNYDRGYEKLFF; CDR3 DNA: TGTGCCAGCACCAACTACGACAGGGGATACGAAAAACTGTTTTTT
clone size: many; D gene: -; J gene: TRBJ1-4; V gene: TRBV7-9; CDR3 protein: CASSPTQGEKLFF; CDR3 DNA: TGTGCCAGCAGCCCGACGCAGGGAGAAAAACTGTTTTTT
clone size: few; D gene: TRBD2; J gene: TRBJ2-5; V gene: TRBV9; CDR3 protein: CASSVLAGGGETQYF; CDR3 DNA: TGTGCCAGCAGCGTACTAGCGGGAGGAGGAGAGACCCAGTACTTC
clone size: many; D gene: -; J gene: TRBJ2-3; V gene: TRBV7-2; CDR3 protein: CASSLTLQPLTDTQYF; CDR3 DNA: TGTGCCAGCAGCTTGACCCTCCAGCCGCTCACGGATACGCAGTATTTT
clone size: many; D gene: -; J gene: TRBJ1-5; V gene: TRBV6-5; CDR3 protein: CASSPGKGRLRNQPQHF; CDR3 DNA: TGTGCCAGCAGCCCGGGAAAGGGACGTCTTCGCAATCAGCCCCAGCATTTT
clone size: many; D gene: TRBD2; J gene: TRBJ2-3; V gene: TRBV27; CDR3 protein: CASSLLLAGGSTDTQYF; CDR3 DNA: TGTGCCAGCAGTTTACTGCTAGCGGGGGGAAGCACAGATACGCAGTATTTT
clone size: many; D gene: TRBD2; J gene: TRBJ2-3; V gene: TRBV6-5; CDR3 protein: CASSYAGTSGGESTDTQYF; CDR3 DNA: TGTGCCAGCAGTTACGCGGGGACTAGCGGGGGGGAGAGCACAGATACGCAGTATTTT
clone size: many; D gene: -; J gene: TRBJ1-2; V gene: TRBV7-2; CDR3 protein: CASSPDGEVIHYGYTF; CDR3 DNA: TGTGCCAGCAGCCCGGACGGCGAAGTGATCCATTATGGCTACACCTTC
clone size: many; D gene: TRBD2; J gene: TRBJ2-2; V gene: TRBV4-3; CDR3 protein: CASSQDSPAGTTGELFF; CDR3 DNA: TGCGCCAGCAGCCAAGATTCGCCAGCGGGGACCACCGGGGAGCTGTTTTTT
clone size: few; D gene: TRBD1; J gene: TRBJ1-4; V gene: TRBV5-6; CDR3 protein: CASSLAETGVNEKLFF; CDR3 DNA: TGTGCCAGCAGCTTGGCCGAAACAGGGGTTAATGAAAAACTGTTTTTT
clone size: many; D gene: TRBD2; J gene: TRBJ2-1; V gene: TRBV6-2/TRBV6-3; CDR3 protein: CASSSPGSGGEVEQFF; CDR3 DNA: TGTGCCAGCAGTTCCCCTGGGAGCGGGGGGGAGGTTGAGCAGTTCTTC
clone size: many; D gene: TRBD1; J gene: TRBJ2-5; V gene: TRBV6-6; CDR3 protein: CASSSLFGQEETQYF; CDR3 DNA: TGTGCCAGCAGTTCCCTCTTCGGACAGGAAGAGACCCAGTACTTC
clone size: -; D gene: -; J gene: TRBJ2-1; V gene: TRBV12-5; CDR3 protein: CASMESGELNNEQFF; CDR3 DNA: TGTGCTAGTATGGAATCGGGGGAACTCAACAATGAGCAGTTCTTC
clone size: many; D gene: TRBD1; J gene: TRBJ1-4; V gene: TRBV11-2; CDR3 protein: CASSDDRALREKLFF; CDR3 DNA: TGTGCCAGCAGCGATGACAGGGCCCTTCGTGAAAAACTGTTTTTT
clone size: many; D gene: -; J gene: TRBJ1-4; V gene: TRBV28; CDR3 protein: CASSWLEQAQHNEKLFF; CDR3 DNA: TGTGCCAGCAGTTGGTTGGAACAAGCTCAACATAATGAAAAACTGTTTTTT
clone size: -; D gene: -; J gene: TRBJ2-1; V gene: TRBV4-3; CDR3 protein: CASSQSTWGEGNEQFF; CDR3 DNA: TGCGCCAGCAGCCAGTCGACTTGGGGAGAGGGCAATGAGCAGTTCTTC
clone size: few; D gene: TRBD2; J gene: TRBJ2-1; V gene: TRBV4-3; CDR3 protein: CASSQEARGGALVHEQFF; CDR3 DNA: TGCGCCAGCAGCCAAGAGGCGCGCGGGGGGGCCTTAGTGCATGAGCAGTTCTTC
clone size: -; D gene: -; J gene: TRBJ1-4; V gene: TRBV7-8; CDR3 protein: CASSPTGILYEKLFF; CDR3 DNA: TGTGCCAGCAGCCCAACAGGGATTTTATACGAAAAACTGTTTTTT
clone size: many; D gene: TRBD2; J gene: TRBJ2-2; V gene: TRBV20-1; CDR3 protein: CTGTSGERNTGELFF; CDR3 DNA: TGCACTGGGACTAGCGGGGAAAGGAACACCGGGGAGCTGTTTTTT
clone size: few; D gene: -; J gene: TRBJ1-1; V gene: TRBV9; CDR3 protein: CASSVVGESEAFF; CDR3 DNA: TGTGCCAGCAGCGTAGTTGGGGAATCTGAAGCTTTCTTT
clone size: many; D gene: TRBD1; J gene: TRBJ1-4; V gene: TRBV2; CDR3 protein: CASSEIIPGQQNEKLFF; CDR3 DNA: TGTGCCAGCAGCGAGATCATCCCGGGACAGCAAAACGAAAAACTGTTTTTT
clone size: many; D gene: TRBD2; J gene: TRBJ2-1; V gene: TRBV7-9; CDR3 protein: CASSLRLAEYNEQFF; CDR3 DNA: TGTGCCAGCAGTCTTAGACTAGCGGAATACAATGAGCAGTTCTTC
clone size: few; D gene: TRBD1; J gene: TRBJ2-1; V gene: TRBV18; CDR3 protein: CASSPWDRDNEQFF; CDR3 DNA: TGTGCCAGCTCACCCTGGGACAGAGACAATGAGCAGTTCTTC
clone size: many; D gene: TRBD1; J gene: TRBJ2-7; V gene: TRBV7-9; CDR3 protein: CASSFTSGGVSYEQYF; CDR3 DNA: TGTGCCAGCAGCTTTACTTCAGGGGGCGTAAGCTACGAGCAGTACTTC
clone size: many; D gene: TRBD1; J gene: TRBJ2-5; V gene: TRBV6-5; CDR3 protein: CASSYSLQGEETQYF; CDR3 DNA: TGTGCCAGCAGTTACAGCCTCCAGGGGGAAGAGACCCAGTACTTC
clone size: few; D gene: -; J gene: TRBJ1-2; V gene: TRBV7-9; CDR3 protein: CASSLGSRELSGYTF; CDR3 DNA: TGTGCCAGCAGCTTAGGGAGCAGGGAATTGTCTGGCTACACCTTC
clone size: -; D gene: -; J gene: TRBJ1-1; V gene: TRBV27; CDR3 protein: CASSLGQAPGYSEAFF; CDR3 DNA: TGTGCCAGCAGTTTAGGGCAGGCCCCCGGGTACTCTGAAGCTTTCTTT
clone size: -; D gene: TRBD1; J gene: TRBJ2-7; V gene: TRBV15; CDR3 protein: CATSRGRGPYEQYF; CDR3 DNA: TGTGCCACCAGCAGAGGCAGGGGGCCCTACGAGCAGTACTTC
clone size: -; D gene: TRBD2; J gene: TRBJ2-5; V gene: TRBV20-1; CDR3 protein: CSANPGGSQETQYF; CDR3 DNA: TGCAGTGCTAACCCGGGAGGGAGTCAAGAGACCCAGTACTTC
clone size: -; D gene: -; J gene: TRBJ2-3; V gene: TRBV19; CDR3 protein: CASSIVAVSTDTQYF; CDR3 DNA: TGTGCCAGTAGTATAGTGGCAGTTAGCACAGATACGCAGTATTTT
clone size: many; D gene: -; J gene: TRBJ2-5; V gene: TRBV4-3; CDR3 protein: CASSQLGGRETQYF; CDR3 DNA: TGCGCCAGCAGCCAATTGGGGGGCCGCGAGACCCAGTACTTC
clone size: few; D gene: -; J gene: TRBJ1-5; V gene: TRBV19; CDR3 protein: CASRRGGSNQPQHF; CDR3 DNA: TGTGCCAGTAGGCGCGGGGGTAGCAATCAGCCCCAGCATTTT
clone size: many; D gene: TRBD1; J gene: TRBJ2-5; V gene: TRBV7-9; CDR3 protein: CASNSQGQGEETQYF; CDR3 DNA: TGTGCCAGCAACTCCCAAGGGCAGGGGGAAGAGACCCAGTACTTC
clone size: many; D gene: -; J gene: TRBJ2-3; V gene: TRBV7-2; CDR3 protein: CASSPSGVAGDTQYF; CDR3 DNA: TGTGCCAGCAGCCCATCGGGGGTGGCGGGAGATACGCAGTATTTT
clone size: many; D gene: TRBD1; J gene: TRBJ2-7; V gene: TRBV25-1; CDR3 protein: CASSEWTGSYEQYF; CDR3 DNA: TGTGCCAGCAGTGAGTGGACAGGTTCCTACGAGCAGTACTTC
clone size: few; D gene: -; J gene: TRBJ1-2; V gene: TRBV4-3; CDR3 protein: CASSQEIGGGAPYGYTF; CDR3 DNA: TGCGCCAGCAGCCAAGAAATCGGAGGGGGGGCTCCCTATGGCTACACCTTC
clone size: many; D gene: -; J gene: TRBJ2-2; V gene: TRBV13; CDR3 protein: CAIRLDATGELFF; CDR3 DNA: TGTGCCATTCGACTAGATGCCACCGGGGAGCTGTTTTTT
clone size: few; D gene: TRBD1; J gene: TRBJ1-6; V gene: TRBV10-3; CDR3 protein: CAISQLPGTGRGSPLHF; CDR3 DNA: TGTGCCATCAGCCAACTCCCCGGGACAGGGAGGGGTTCACCCCTCCACTTT
clone size: many; D gene: TRBD2; J gene: TRBJ2-1; V gene: TRBV29-1; CDR3 protein: CSVEDVLATHNEQFF; CDR3 DNA: TGCAGCGTTGAAGACGTACTAGCGACACACAATGAGCAGTTCTTC
clone size: -; D gene: -; J gene: TRBJ2-1; V gene: TRBV4-3; CDR3 protein: CASSQERSYNEQFF; CDR3 DNA: TGCGCCAGCAGCCAAGAACGATCCTACAATGAGCAGTTCTTC
clone size: many; D gene: TRBD1; J gene: TRBJ1-1; V gene: TRBV27; CDR3 protein: CASSSVQGQLNTEAFF; CDR3 DNA: TGTGCCAGCAGTTCCGTCCAGGGACAGTTGAACACTGAAGCTTTCTTT
clone size: few; D gene: -; J gene: TRBJ2-1; V gene: TRBV28; CDR3 protein: CASRPPGLTHNEQFF; CDR3 DNA: TGTGCCAGCAGACCACCGGGACTTACTCACAATGAGCAGTTCTTC